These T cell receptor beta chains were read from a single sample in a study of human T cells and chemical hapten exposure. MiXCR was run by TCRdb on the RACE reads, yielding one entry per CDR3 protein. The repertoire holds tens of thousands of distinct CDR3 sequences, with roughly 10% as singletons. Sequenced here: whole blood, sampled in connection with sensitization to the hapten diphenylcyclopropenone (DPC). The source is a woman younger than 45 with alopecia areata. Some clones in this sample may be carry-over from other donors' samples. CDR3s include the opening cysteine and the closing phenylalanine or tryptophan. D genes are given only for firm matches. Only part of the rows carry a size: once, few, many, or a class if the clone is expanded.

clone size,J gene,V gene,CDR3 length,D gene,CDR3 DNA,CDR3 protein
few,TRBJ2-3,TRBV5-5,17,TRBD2,TGTGCCAGCAGCCTCCGGACTAGCGGGACTAGCACAGATACGCAGTATTTT,CASSLRTSGTSTDTQYF
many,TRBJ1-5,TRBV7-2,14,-,TGTGCCAGCAGTACCGGGGGCACGAATCAGCCCCAGCATTTT,CASSTGGTNQPQHF
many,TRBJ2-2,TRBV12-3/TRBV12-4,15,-,TGTGCCAGCAGCCCTGGAGGGACAGTTTCCGGGGAGCTGTTTTTT,CASSPGGTVSGELFF
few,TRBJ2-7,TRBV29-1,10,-,TGCAGCGTTGCAGACTACGAGCAGTACTTC,CSVADYEQYF
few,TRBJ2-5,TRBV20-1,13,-,TGCAGTGCTTGGGGTGGAGTACAAGAGACCCAGTACTTC,CSAWGGVQETQYF
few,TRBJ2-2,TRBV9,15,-,TGTGCCAGCAGCGTAGTGGAGGGTACCACCGGGGAGCTGTTTTTT,CASSVVEGTTGELFF
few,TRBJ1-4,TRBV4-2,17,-,TGTGCCAGCAGCCAGGATGGGGGGGGGCTGGCTAATGAAAAACTGTTTTTT,CASSQDGGGLANEKLFF
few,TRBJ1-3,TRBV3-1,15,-,TGTGCCAGCAGCCAATACGCAGCCCGAGGAAACACCATATATTTT,CASSQYAARGNTIYF
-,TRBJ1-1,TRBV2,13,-,TGTGCCAGCAACAGGTACATGAACACTGAAGCTTTCTTT,CASNRYMNTEAFF
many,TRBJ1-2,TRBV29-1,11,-,TGCAGCGGCGGCGGGAGCTATGGCTACACCTTC,CSGGGSYGYTF
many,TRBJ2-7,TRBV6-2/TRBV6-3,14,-,TGTGCCAGCACCTTACCCTTTTCCTCTGGGGAGCAGTACTTC,CASTLPFSSGEQYF
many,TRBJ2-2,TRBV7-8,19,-,TGTGCCAGCAGCTTAGACTCGCGGTTGCCCCACGAACGAACCGGGGAGCTGTTTTTT,CASSLDSRLPHERTGELFF
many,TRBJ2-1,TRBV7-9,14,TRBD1,TGTGCCAGCAGCCCCCGGGACAGGGACAATGAGCAGTTCTTC,CASSPRDRDNEQFF
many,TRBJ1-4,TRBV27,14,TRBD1,TGTGCCAGCAGTTCAGGGGGTCGGAATGAAAAACTGTTTTTT,CASSSGGRNEKLFF
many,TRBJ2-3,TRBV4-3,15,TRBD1,TGCGCCAGCAGCCAAGTTCTCAGGGGGCAAGATACGCAGTATTTT,CASSQVLRGQDTQYF
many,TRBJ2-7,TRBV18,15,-,TGTGCCAGCTCACAAGGGACGTATCGCGAATCCGAGCAGTACTTC,CASSQGTYRESEQYF
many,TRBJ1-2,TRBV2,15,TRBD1,TGTGCCAGCAGTCCACAGGGGGTCACTAACTATGGCTACACCTTC,CASSPQGVTNYGYTF
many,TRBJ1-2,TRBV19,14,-,TGTGCCAGTAGCCCCACCCAAGAGGCCGGTGGCTACACCTTC,CASSPTQEAGGYTF
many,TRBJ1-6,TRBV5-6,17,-,TGTGCCAGCAGCTTTGGGTACCAGAGCTCCTATAATTCACCCCTCCACTTT,CASSFGYQSSYNSPLHF
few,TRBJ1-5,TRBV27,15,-,TGTGCCAGCAGTTTATCTCCGCATCACAATCAGCCCCAGCATTTT,CASSLSPHHNQPQHF
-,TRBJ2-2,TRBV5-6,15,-,TGTGCCAGCAGCTTCGGCAGACCGAACACCGGGGAGCTGTTTTTT,CASSFGRPNTGELFF
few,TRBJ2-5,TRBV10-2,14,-,TGCGCCAGCAGTCTGACGAGGGGGCAAGAGACCCAGTACTTC,CASSLTRGQETQYF
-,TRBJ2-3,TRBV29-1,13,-,TGCAGCGTTGAACCCGGGCTCACAGATACGCAGTATTTT,CSVEPGLTDTQYF
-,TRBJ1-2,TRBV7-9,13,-,TGTGCCAGCAGCTTAGACCCAAATTTTGGCTACACCTTC,CASSLDPNFGYTF
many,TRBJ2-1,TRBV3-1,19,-,TGTGCCAGCAGCCAAGATTTAGGGGGCGGGAGTCGGTCCTACAATGAGCAGTTCTTC,CASSQDLGGGSRSYNEQFF
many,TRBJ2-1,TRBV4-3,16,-,TGCGCCAGCAGCCAAGATTTAGGGGGGTACAACAATGAGCAGTTCTTC,CASSQDLGGYNNEQFF
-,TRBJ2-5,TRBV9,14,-,TGTGCCAGCAGCCCTCAGGGGCTGCAAGAGACCCAGTACTTC,CASSPQGLQETQYF
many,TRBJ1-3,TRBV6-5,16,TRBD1,TGTGCCAGCAGTCTCGGACAGGGGAGAACGGGAAACACCATATATTTT,CASSLGQGRTGNTIYF
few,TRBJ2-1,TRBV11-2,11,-,TGTGCCAGCAGCTTATACGACGAGCAGTTCTTC,CASSLYDEQFF
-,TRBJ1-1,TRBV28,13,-,TGTGCCAGCAGGCCGGGACGGTACACTGAAGCTTTCTTT,CASRPGRYTEAFF
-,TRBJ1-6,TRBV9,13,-,TGTGCCAGCAGCCCCGACCAAAATTCACCCCTCCACTTT,CASSPDQNSPLHF
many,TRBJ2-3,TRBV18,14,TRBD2,TGTGCCAGCTCACCACTAGCGGGGTCAGATACGCAGTATTTT,CASSPLAGSDTQYF
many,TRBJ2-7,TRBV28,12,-,TGTGCCAGCAGTTTGGGGGGCTACGAGCAGTACTTC,CASSLGGYEQYF
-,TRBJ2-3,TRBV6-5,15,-,TGTGCCAGCAGTGCCACAGGGCTCTCAGCAGATACGCAGTATTTT,CASSATGLSADTQYF
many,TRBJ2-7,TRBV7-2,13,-,TGTGCCAGCAGCTCCGGACCCGATAGGGAGCAGTACTTC,CASSSGPDREQYF
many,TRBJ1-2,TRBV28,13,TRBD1,TGTGCCAGCAGAAATGGACAGGGCTATGGCTACACCTTC,CASRNGQGYGYTF
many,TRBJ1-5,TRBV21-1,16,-,TGTGCCAGCAGCAAAGAACAGGGAGTAAGCAATCAGCCCCAGCATTTT,CASSKEQGVSNQPQHF
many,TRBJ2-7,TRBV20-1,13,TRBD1,TGCAGTGCTAGAGACGACAGGGCGGTCGAGCAGTACTTC,CSARDDRAVEQYF
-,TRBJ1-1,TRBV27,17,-,TGTGCCAGCAGGCTTAGGGGGACACGAAATCTGAACACTGAAGCTTTCTTT,CASRLRGTRNLNTEAFF
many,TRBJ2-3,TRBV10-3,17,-,TGTGCCATCATGGATCAGGAGGCCGGGGGAAGCACAGATACGCAGTATTTT,CAIMDQEAGGSTDTQYF
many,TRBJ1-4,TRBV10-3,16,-,TGTGCCATCAGTGGAGGGGCAGGGGCCGGAGGTGAAAAACTGTTTTTT,CAISGGAGAGGEKLFF
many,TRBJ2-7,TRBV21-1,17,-,TGTGCCAGCAGCAAAGCGTTGGAACAGGGTGCCGCCTACGAGCAGTACTTC,CASSKALEQGAAYEQYF
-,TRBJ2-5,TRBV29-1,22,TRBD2,TGCAGCGTTAGAGGCGGGCCCAGGGAACTAGCGGCCCTGGGGGGAAATCAAGAGACCCAGTACTTC,CSVRGGPRELAALGGNQETQYF
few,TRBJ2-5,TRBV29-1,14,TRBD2,TGCAGCGTCCGCCGTTCCGGGGGGAGAGAGACCCAGTACTTC,CSVRRSGGRETQYF
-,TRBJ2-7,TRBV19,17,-,TGTGCCAGTAGTAGGGGGATGGAGCGAGCTTTCACCTACGAGCAGTACTTC,CASSRGMERAFTYEQYF
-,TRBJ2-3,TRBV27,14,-,TGTGCCAGCAGTCTTAGACCCTACGGAGATACGCAGTATTTT,CASSLRPYGDTQYF